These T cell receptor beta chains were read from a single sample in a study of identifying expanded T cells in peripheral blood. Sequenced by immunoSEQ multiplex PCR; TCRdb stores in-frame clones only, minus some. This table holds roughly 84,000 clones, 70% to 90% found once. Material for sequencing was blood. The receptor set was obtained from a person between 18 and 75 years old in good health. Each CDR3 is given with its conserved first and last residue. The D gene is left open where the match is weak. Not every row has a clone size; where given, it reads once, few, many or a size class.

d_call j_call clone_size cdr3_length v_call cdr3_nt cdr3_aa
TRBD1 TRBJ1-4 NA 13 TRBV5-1 TGCGCCAGCAGCTTGCAGGGGGCCGAAAAACTGTTTTTT CASSLQGAEKLFF
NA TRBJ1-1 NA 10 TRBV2 TGTGCCAGCAGTGAATCGAAAGCTTTCTTT CASSESKAFF
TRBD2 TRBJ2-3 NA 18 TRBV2 TGTGCCAGCAGCTCGACTAGCGGGGATATTACTAGCACAGATACGCAGTATTTT CASSSTSGDITSTDTQYF
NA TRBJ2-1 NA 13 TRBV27 TGTGCCAGCAGTAAAAGGACTGACAATGAGCAGTTCTTC CASSKRTDNEQFF
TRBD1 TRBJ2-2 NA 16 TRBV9 TGTGCCAGCAGCCCGAGAGGACAGGCAAACACCGGGGAGCTGTTTTTT CASSPRGQANTGELFF
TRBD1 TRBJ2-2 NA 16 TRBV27 TGTGCCAGCAGCTCGTGGACAGGGGGGTACACCGGGGAGCTGTTTTTT CASSSWTGGYTGELFF
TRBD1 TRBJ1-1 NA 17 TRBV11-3 TGTGCCAGCAGCCCCTATCGAACCAGGGGGGTGAACACTGAAGCTTTCTTT CASSPYRTRGVNTEAFF
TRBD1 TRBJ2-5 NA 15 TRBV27 TGTGCCAGCAGTTCGGGTGGGACAGAAGGAGAGACCCAGTACTTC CASSSGGTEGETQYF
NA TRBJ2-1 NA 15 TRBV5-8 TGTGCCAGCAGCTTGAGGCAAGCCAGGGTAGGTGAGCAGTTCTTC CASSLRQARVGEQFF
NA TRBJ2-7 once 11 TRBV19 TGTGCCAGTAGTACCGGGTACGAGCAGTACTTC CASSTGYEQYF
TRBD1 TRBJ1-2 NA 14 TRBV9 TGTGCCAGCAGCGTAGGGACAGGATACTATGGCTACACCTTC CASSVGTGYYGYTF
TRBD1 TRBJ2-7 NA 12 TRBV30 TGTGCCTGGGGGACAGGATTCTACGAGCAGTACTTC CAWGTGFYEQYF
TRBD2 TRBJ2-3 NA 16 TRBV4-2 TGTGCCAGCAGCCAACAGACTAGCGGGAGGACAGATACGCAGTATTTT CASSQQTSGRTDTQYF
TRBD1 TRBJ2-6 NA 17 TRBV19 TGTGCCAGTAGTATAATTACAGGGGGCTCTGGGGCCAACGTCCTGACTTTC CASSIITGGSGANVLTF
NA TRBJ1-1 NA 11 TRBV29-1 TGCAGCTTCTACAGGGACACTGAAGCTTTCTTT CSFYRDTEAFF
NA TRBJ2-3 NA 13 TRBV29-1 TGCAGCGTCGACCCTCTGGGCACAGATACGCAGTATTTT CSVDPLGTDTQYF
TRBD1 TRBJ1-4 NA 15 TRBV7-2 TGTGCCAGCAGCTTAGCGACAGGGTTGAATGAAAAACTGTTTTTT CASSLATGLNEKLFF
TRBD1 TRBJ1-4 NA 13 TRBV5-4 TGTGCCAGCAGCTTACAGGGGAGTGAAAAACTGTTTTTT CASSLQGSEKLFF
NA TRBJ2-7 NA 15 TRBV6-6 TGTGCCAGCAGACGCACAGGGTACGGAAACTACGAGCAGTACTTC CASRRTGYGNYEQYF
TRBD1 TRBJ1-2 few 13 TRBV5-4 TGTGCCAGCAGCACGGACAGGGACTATGGCTACACCTTC CASSTDRDYGYTF
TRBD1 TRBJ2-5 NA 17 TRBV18 TGTGCCAGCTCACCAATTCCCCCAGGGGGCGTTCCAGAGACCCAGTACTTC CASSPIPPGGVPETQYF
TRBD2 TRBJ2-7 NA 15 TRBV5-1 TGCGCCAGCAGCTCTCTAGCGGGGGCAGCCTACGAGCAGTACTTC CASSSLAGAAYEQYF